The 2 T cell receptor beta chains reported below all come from one sample, sequenced in a study of tumor-infiltrating lymphocytes in oesophageal squamous cell carcinoma. TCRdb processed the PCR reads anew with MiXCR; each CDR3 protein has one entry. The sample shows around 18,000 distinct CDR3 sequences, around two fifths of them seen only once. The sequenced sample was esophageal tumor tissue. Receptors originate from a male donor with esophageal squamous cell carcinoma.

The chain has TRBV6-1 and TRBJ1-1; no clear D. The germline V gene encodes CDR1 MNHNS and CDR2 SASEGT. Trimming left V 2 bases short and J 4 bases short, with 20 bases between. The CDR3 is 17 residues long. The CDR3 sequence is CASSEQAINGLGTEAFF. In DNA, the CDR3 is TGTGCCAGCAGTGAACAGGCAATCAACGGCCTGGGCACTGAAGCTTTCTTT.

This clonotype has a handful of counts. This rearrangement joins TRBV6-2 or TRBV6-3 to TRBJ2-1; 9 bases align to TRBD1. The J call may be wrong; the DNA end is better matched by TRBJ2-7. The CDR3 runs 16 residues. Looked up from germline, CDR1 is MNHEY and CDR2 is SVGEGT. The CDR3 bases are TGTGCCAGCAGACCCTCCCGGGGACAGGGATCGTCTGAGCAGTACTTC. It yields the protein CASRPSRGQGSSEQYF.